The 9 T cell receptor beta chains in this list originate from one sample, sequenced in a study of T cells in Graves' hyperthyroidism and ophthalmopathy. Authors of the study amplified TCR beta CDR3 regions from RNA transcripts. With the HTBI primer set, the TCR CDR3 went through a first round of RT-PCR. TCRdb re-derived calls from the multiplex PCR reads in MiXCR, one entry per CDR3 protein. The sample holds hundreds of thousands of distinct CDR3 sequences, approximately 40% seen once. The sample consisted of blood. These receptors were collected from a man between 18 and 29 years old with Graves' hyperthyroidism.

A few counts support this clonotype. The chain has TRBV20-1 and TRBJ2-7; TRBD2 matches at 9 bases. Germline V gene sequence: CDR1 DFQATT, CDR2 SNEGSKA (reference sequence). CDR3 length equals 13 residues. Losses at the gene ends were 5 bases for V and 2 bases for J; bases not matched to a gene: 4. The CDR3 protein is CSARRGGTYEQYF. CDR3 DNA: TGCAGTGCTCGGCGGGGGGGCACCTACGAGCAGTACTTC.

The rearrangement joins TRBV11-2 to TRBJ1-3; 12 bases map to TRBD1. Trimming cost V 10 bases and J 2 bases; bases outside gene matches: 3. The CDR3 consists of 14 residues. Germline V gene lookup returns CDR1 SGHAT and CDR2 FQNNGV. The CDR3 protein is CATGQGAPGNTIYF. For the CDR3, the DNA is TGTGCCACGGGACAGGGGGCTCCTGGAAACACCATATATTTT.

At least ten counts were recorded for this clonotype. CDR3 nucleotide sequence: TGTGCCAGTAGTACGGCGAACACTGAAGCTTTCTTT. This encodes CASSTANTEAFF. The chain joins TRBV19 to TRBJ1-1; unclear D gene. Germline V gene data show CDR1 as LNHDA and CDR2 as SQIVND (reference sequence). Between the trimmed V and J ends, which lost 4 bases and 1 base, there was a span of 4 bases. The CDR3 is 12 amino acids.

This clonotype came up once. V and J are TRBV5-1 and TRBJ2-7; no definite D call. The CDR3 is made up of 17 amino acids. Trimming took off 4 bases at V and 3 bases at J, with 23 bases between the two ends. The germline CDR1 and CDR2 sequences are SGHRS and YFSETQ. The CDR3 coding sequence is TGCGCCAGCAGCCAAGATCGTTCCCAGGTGATGGACTACGAGCAGTACTTC. Translation: CASSQDRSQVMDYEQYF.

The chain is built from TRBV7-1 and TRBJ2-7, with 9 bases aligning to TRBD1. TRBV7-1 is recorded as an ORF, its role being uncertain. V lost 3 bases and J lost 7; bases outside the gene matches: 10. The length of the CDR3 is 15 residues. CDR3 residues: CASSSPGQGTNEQYF. DNA for the CDR3: TGTGCCAGCAGCTCGCCGGGACAGGGTACGAATGAGCAGTACTTC.

In this sample, this clonotype turned up once. This may be a read error: a much more frequent sequence differs by one nucleotide. The V call is TRBV2, the J call TRBJ1-1; perhaps TRBD1 as D (6 bases). CDR1 SNHLY and CDR2 FYNNEI come from the germline V gene. Trimming removed 6 bases from V and 7 bases from J, with 12 bases in between. This CDR3 is built from 12 residues. For the CDR3, the DNA is TGTGCCAGCAGCGTACTACAGGGTGAAGCTTTCTTT. Translated, it gives CASSVLQGEAFF.

V gene TRBV20-1 combines with J gene TRBJ1-5; no firm D call. This CDR3 comprises 12 residues. Trimming stripped 3 bases from V and 0 bases from J, with 3 bases between. Germline-derived CDR1 and CDR2 are DFQATT and SNEGSKA (reference sequence). CDR3 sequence (DNA): TGCAGTGCTAGCCCTAGCAATCAGCCCCAGCATTTT. Residues: CSASPSNQPQHF.

The table lists this clonotype with many counts. Here the CDR3 reads CASSSLLTSLRETQYF. The CDR3 coding sequence is TGTGCCAGCAGCTCCCTGTTGACTAGCCTTAGAGAGACCCAGTACTTC. The chain is built from TRBV7-9 and TRBJ2-5; 7 bases align to TRBD2. Trimming at V came to 4 bases and at J to 4 bases, leaving 12 bases not matched to a gene. In germline, CDR1 is SEHNR, CDR2 FQNEAQ (reference sequence). This CDR3 has 16 amino acids.

There are many counts of this clonotype. This chain links TRBV9 with TRBJ1-6, with D perhaps matching TRBD1 (5 bases). The V end was cut by 4 bases, the J end by 13 bases, with 18 bases between. The CDR3 runs to 14 residues. The germline CDR1 and CDR2 sequences are SGDLS and YYNGEE. CDR3 in DNA: TGTGCCAGCAGCTCCCCGGACGGGGCTGCGCCCCTCCACTTT. Protein product: CASSSPDGAAPLHF.